The 4 T cell receptor beta chains below all came from one sample that was sequenced in a study of blood T cell repertoires in COVID-19. Measured with immunoSEQ multiplex PCR; TCRdb has only the in-frame clones, and not every one. The sample shows 250,000 to 350,000 clones, approximately 83% of them seen only once. Specimen: peripheral blood. The source of these receptors is a woman aged 25 to 45 who had recovered from COVID-19.

This chain connects TRBV5-1 to TRBJ2-7; the D gene is possibly TRBD2 (5 bases). CDR3 length: 15 amino acids. Trimming removed 4 bases at V and 4 bases at J, with 18 bases between. CDR1 is SGHRS and CDR2 is YFSETQ in the germline V gene. As DNA, the CDR3 is TGCGCCAGCAGCCCCCTGGCGAGGGATCTGTACGAGCAGTACTTC. As protein: CASSPLARDLYEQYF.

The chain is built from TRBV11-2 and TRBJ2-7, with D possibly being TRBD2 (6 bases). Deletions cut 2 bases from V and 4 bases from J, with 12 bases between. CDR3 length: 14 residues. The germline V gene has CDR1 SGHAT and CDR2 FQNNGV. CDR3 nucleotide sequence: TGTGCCAGCAGCTTATACGGGAGCGGGTACGAGCAGTACTTC. Amino acids: CASSLYGSGYEQYF.

The rearrangement links TRBV7-2 to TRBJ2-2; 7 bases line up with TRBD2. This CDR3 comprises 16 residues. The germline CDR1 and CDR2 sequences are SGHTA and FQGNSA. V lost 5 bases and J lost 6; bases outside the gene matches: 12. DNA of the CDR3: TGTGCCAGCAGCCAGAGAGGGACTACCAGCCCCGGGGAGCTGTTTTTT. Translating gives CASSQRGTTSPGELFF.

This chain links TRBV28 with TRBJ1-1; 8 nucleotides match TRBD1. CDR1 and CDR2 from the germline V gene are MDHEN and SYDVKM. The CDR3 covers 15 residues. V was clipped by 0 bases and J by 6 bases; unmatched bases: 6. The CDR3 DNA reads TGTGCCAGCAGTTTATGGCGGGCAGGGGGCTCTGAAGCTTTCTTT. Protein sequence: CASSLWRAGGSEAFF.